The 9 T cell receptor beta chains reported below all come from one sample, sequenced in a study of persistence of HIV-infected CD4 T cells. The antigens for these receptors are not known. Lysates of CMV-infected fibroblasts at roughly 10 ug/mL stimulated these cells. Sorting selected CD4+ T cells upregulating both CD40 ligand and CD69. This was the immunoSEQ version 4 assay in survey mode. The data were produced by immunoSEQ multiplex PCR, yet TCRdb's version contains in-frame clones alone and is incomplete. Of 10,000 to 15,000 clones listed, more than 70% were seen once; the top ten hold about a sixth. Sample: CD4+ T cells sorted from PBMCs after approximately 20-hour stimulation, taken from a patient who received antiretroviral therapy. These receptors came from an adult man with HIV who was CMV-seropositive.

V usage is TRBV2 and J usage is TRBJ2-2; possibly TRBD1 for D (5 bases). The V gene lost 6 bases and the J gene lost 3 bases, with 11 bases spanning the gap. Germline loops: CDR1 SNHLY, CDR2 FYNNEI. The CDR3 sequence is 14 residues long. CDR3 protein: CASRVDTDTGELFF. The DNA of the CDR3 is TGTGCCAGCAGGGTGGACACCGACACCGGGGAGCTGTTTTTT.

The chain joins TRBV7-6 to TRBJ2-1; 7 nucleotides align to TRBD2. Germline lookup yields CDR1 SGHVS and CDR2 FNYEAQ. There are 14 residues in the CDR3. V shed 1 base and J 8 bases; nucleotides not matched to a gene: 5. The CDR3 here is CASSLDPGGYEQFF. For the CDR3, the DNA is TGTGCCAGCAGCTTAGATCCGGGAGGATATGAGCAGTTCTTC.

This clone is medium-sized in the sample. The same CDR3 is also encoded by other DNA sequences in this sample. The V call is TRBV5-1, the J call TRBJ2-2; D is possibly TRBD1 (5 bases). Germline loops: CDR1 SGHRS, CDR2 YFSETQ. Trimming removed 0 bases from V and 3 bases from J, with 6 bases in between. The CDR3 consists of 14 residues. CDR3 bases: TGCGCCAGCAGCTTGGGACAGTACACCGGGGAGCTGTTTTTT. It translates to CASSLGQYTGELFF.

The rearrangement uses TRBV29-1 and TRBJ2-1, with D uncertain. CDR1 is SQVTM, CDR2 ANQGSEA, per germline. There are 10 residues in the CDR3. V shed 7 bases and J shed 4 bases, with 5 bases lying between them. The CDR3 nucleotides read TGCAGCGCTAGGTACAATGAGCAGTTCTTC. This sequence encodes CSARYNEQFF.

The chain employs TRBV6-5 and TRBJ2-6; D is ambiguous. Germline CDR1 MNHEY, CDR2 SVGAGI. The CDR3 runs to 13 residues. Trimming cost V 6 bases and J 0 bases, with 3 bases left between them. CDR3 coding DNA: TGTGCCAGCAGGGGCTCTGGGGCCAACGTCCTGACTTTC. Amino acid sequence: CASRGSGANVLTF.

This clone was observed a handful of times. CDR3 sequence: CASSRIRAGGTDTQYF. Here the CDR3 DNA reads TGTGCCAGCTCGCGCATTCGGGCGGGGGGGACAGATACGCAGTATTTT. The chain combines TRBV2 with TRBJ2-3; 9 bases are a match to TRBD2. The germline V gene has CDR1 SNHLY and CDR2 FYNNEI. The ends lost 8 bases at V and 3 bases at J; junction bases unmatched: 12. This CDR3 is built from 16 residues.

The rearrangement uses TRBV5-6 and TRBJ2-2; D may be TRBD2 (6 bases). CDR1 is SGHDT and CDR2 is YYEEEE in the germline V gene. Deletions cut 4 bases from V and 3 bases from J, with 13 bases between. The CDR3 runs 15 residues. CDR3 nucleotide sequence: TGTGCCAGCAGCGCGGGACCCTGGGACACCGGGGAGCTGTTTTTT. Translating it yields CASSAGPWDTGELFF.

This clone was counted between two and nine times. CDR3 residues: CATSQDSGANVLTF. CDR3 DNA: TGTGCCACCAGCCAGGATTCTGGGGCCAACGTCCTGACTTTC. The genes are TRBV15 and TRBJ2-6; D uncertain. CDR1 LNHNV and CDR2 YYDKDF come from the germline V gene (reference sequence). V was shortened by 5 bases and J by 1 base, with 6 bases between the two germline ends. CDR3 length: 14 residues.

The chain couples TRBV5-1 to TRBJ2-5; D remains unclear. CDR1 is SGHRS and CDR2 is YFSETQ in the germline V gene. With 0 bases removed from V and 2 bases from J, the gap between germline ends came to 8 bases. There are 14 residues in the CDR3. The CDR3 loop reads CASSLVAAQETQYF. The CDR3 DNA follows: TGCGCCAGCAGCTTGGTCGCGGCACAAGAGACCCAGTACTTC.